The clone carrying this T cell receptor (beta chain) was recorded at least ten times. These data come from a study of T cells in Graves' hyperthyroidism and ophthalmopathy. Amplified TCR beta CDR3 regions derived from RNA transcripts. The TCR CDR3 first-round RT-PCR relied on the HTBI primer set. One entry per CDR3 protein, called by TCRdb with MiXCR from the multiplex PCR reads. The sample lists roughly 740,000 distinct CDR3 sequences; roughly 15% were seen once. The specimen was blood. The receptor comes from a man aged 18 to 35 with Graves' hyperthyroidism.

This chain's CDR3 is CASSLRTDRMNTEAFF. In nucleotides, the CDR3 is TGTGCCAGCAGTTTGAGGACAGATCGAATGAACACTGAAGCTTTCTTT. The chain joins TRBV27 to TRBJ1-1, with a tentative D call TRBD1 (6 bases). The germline CDR1 and CDR2 sequences are MNHEY and SMNVEV (reference sequence). This CDR3 has 16 amino acids. V lost 3 bases to trimming and J lost 0 bases, with 14 bases between them.